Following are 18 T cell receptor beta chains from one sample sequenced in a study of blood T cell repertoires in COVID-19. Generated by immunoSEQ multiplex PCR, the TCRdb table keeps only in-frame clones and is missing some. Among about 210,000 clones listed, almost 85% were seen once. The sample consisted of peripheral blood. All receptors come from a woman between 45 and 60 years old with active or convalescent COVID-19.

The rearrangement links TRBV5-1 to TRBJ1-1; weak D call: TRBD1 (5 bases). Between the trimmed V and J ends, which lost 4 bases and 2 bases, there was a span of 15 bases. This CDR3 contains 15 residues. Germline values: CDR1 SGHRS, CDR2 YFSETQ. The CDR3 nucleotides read TGCGCCAGCAGCCTCCAGCAGGACACAAACACTGAAGCTTTCTTT. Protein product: CASSLQQDTNTEAFF.

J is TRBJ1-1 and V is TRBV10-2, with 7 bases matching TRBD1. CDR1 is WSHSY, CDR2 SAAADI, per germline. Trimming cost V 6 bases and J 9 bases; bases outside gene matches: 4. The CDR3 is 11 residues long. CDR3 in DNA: TGCGCCAGCAGGCCGGGACAGCAAGCTTTCTTT. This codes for CASRPGQQAFF.

The CDR3 sequence is CASSGRTSGGLHQETQYF. The CDR3 DNA sequence: TGTGCCAGCAGTGGCCGGACTAGCGGGGGCTTACACCAAGAGACCCAGTACTTC. This sequence joins TRBV6-1 and TRBJ2-5; TRBD2 aligns across 13 bases. This CDR3 has 18 amino acids. CDR1 is MNHNS, CDR2 SASEGT, per germline. V gave up 4 bases and J gave up 0 bases; unmatched junction bases: 8.

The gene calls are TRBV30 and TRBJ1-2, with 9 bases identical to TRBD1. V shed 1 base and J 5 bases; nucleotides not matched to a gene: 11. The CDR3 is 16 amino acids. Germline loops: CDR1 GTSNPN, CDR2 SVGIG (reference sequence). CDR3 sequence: CAWSEALQGAWYGYTF. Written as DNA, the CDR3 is TGTGCCTGGAGTGAGGCTCTACAGGGGGCATGGTATGGCTACACCTTC.

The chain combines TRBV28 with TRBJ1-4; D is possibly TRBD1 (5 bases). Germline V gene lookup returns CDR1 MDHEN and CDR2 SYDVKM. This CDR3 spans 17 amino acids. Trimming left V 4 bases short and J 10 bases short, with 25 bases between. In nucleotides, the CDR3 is TGTGCCAGCAGTTCCTTGACCCCGGGACGGAGGGGAGGAAAACTGTTTTTT. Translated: CASSSLTPGRRGGKLFF.

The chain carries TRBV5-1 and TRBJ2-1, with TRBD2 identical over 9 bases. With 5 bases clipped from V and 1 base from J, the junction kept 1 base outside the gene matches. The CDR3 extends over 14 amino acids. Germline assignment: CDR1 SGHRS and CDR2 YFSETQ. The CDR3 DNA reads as TGCGCCAGCAGGACTAGCGGATCCTACAATGAGCAGTTCTTC. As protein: CASRTSGSYNEQFF.

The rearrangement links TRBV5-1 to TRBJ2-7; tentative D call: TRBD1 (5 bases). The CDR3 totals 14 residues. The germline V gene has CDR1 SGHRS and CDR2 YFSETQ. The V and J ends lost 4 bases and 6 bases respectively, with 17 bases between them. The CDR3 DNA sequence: TGCGCCAGCAGCCGAGACGCCCAGGGTGTCGAGCAGTACTTC. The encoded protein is CASSRDAQGVEQYF.

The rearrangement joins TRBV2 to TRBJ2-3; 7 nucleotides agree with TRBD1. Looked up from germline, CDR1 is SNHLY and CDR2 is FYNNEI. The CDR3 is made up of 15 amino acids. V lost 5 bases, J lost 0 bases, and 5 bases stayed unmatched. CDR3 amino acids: CASSSQGISTDTQYF. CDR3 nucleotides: TGTGCCAGCAGTTCACAGGGGATAAGCACAGATACGCAGTATTTT.

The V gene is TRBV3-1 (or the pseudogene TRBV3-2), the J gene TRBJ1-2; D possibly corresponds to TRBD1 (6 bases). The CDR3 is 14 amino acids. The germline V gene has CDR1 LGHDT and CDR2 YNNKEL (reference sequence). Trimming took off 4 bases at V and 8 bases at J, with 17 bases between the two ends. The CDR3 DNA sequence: TGTGCCAGCAGCCCCTGGGACATCTCGGGGGGCTACACCTTC. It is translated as CASSPWDISGGYTF.

CDR3 sequence reads: CASSYPGAWDSGSTDTQYF. CDR3 DNA sequence: TGTGCCAGCAGCTACCCTGGGGCTTGGGACAGCGGGAGCACAGATACGCAGTATTTT. The chain recombines TRBV13 with TRBJ2-3, with a possible D match to TRBD1 (7 bases). Germline V gives CDR1 PRHDT, CDR2 FYEKMQ (reference sequence). V was trimmed by 4 bases and J by 0 bases, leaving 23 bases between them. CDR3 length equals 19 residues. Full variable domain (remainder filled in from reference TRBV13 and TRBJ2-3): AAGVIQSPRHLIKEKRETATLKCYPIPRHDTVYWYQQGPGQDPQFLISFYEKMQSDKGSIPDRFSAQQFSDYHSELNMSSLELGDSALYFCASSYPGAWDSGSTDTQYFGPGTRLTVL.

For the CDR3, the DNA is TGTGCCAGCAGTTTTATCGGAGGGTGGGAGACCCAGTACTTC. Residues: CASSFIGGWETQYF. The V gene is TRBV27, the J gene TRBJ2-5; D may be TRBD2 (6 bases). The V and J ends lost 3 bases and 5 bases respectively, with 13 bases between them. Germline values: CDR1 MNHEY, CDR2 SMNVEV (reference sequence). The CDR3 length is 14 residues.

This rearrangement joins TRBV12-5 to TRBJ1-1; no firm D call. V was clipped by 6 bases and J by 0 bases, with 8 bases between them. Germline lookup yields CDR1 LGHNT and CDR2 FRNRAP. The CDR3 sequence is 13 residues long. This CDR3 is CASGNGMNTEAFF. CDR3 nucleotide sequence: TGTGCTAGTGGCAACGGGATGAACACTGAAGCTTTCTTT.

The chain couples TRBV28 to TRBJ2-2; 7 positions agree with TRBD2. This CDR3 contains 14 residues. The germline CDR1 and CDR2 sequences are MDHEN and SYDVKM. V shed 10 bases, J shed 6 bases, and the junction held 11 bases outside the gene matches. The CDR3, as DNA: TGTGCCACCACTGGCGGCGGGAGTCCCGGGGAGCTGTTTTTT. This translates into CATTGGGSPGELFF.

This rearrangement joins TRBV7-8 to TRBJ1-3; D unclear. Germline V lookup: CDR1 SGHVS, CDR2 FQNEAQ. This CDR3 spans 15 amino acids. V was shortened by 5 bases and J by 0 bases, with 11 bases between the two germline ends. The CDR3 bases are TGTGCCAGCAGCCCTGGCCTTCCCTCTGGAAACACCATATATTTT. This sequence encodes CASSPGLPSGNTIYF.

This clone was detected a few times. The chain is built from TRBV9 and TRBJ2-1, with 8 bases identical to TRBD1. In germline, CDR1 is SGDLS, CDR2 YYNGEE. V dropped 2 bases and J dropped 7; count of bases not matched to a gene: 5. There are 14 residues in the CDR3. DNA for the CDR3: TGTGCCAGCAGCGTGCGTCGGACAGGGAATGAGCAGTTCTTC. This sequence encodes CASSVRRTGNEQFF.

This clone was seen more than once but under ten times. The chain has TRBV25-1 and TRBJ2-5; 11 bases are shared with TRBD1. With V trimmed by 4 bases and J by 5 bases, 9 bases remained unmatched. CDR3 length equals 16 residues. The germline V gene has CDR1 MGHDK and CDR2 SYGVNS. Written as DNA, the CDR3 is TGTGCCAGCAGTGCCGGACAGGGGGCGGTTGGCGAGACCCAGTACTTC. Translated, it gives CASSAGQGAVGETQYF. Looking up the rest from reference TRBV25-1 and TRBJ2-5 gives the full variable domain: EADIYQTPRYLVIGTGKKITLECSQTMGHDKMYWYQQDPGMELHLIHYSYGVNSTEKGDLSSESTVSRIRTEHFPLTLESARPSHTSQYLCASSAGQGAVGETQYFGPGTRLLVL.

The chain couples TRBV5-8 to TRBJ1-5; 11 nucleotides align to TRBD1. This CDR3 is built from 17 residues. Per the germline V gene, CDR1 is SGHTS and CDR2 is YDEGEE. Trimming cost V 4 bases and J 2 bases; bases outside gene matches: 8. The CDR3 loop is CASSTGQGALGNQPQHF. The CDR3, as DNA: TGTGCCAGCAGCACCGGACAGGGGGCGTTGGGCAATCAGCCCCAGCATTTT. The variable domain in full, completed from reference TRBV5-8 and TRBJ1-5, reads EAGVTQSPTHLIKTRGQQATLRCSPISGHTSVYWYQQALGLGLQFLLWYDEGEERNRGNFPPRFSGRQFPNYSSELNVNALELEDSALYLCASSTGQGALGNQPQHFGDGTRLSIL.

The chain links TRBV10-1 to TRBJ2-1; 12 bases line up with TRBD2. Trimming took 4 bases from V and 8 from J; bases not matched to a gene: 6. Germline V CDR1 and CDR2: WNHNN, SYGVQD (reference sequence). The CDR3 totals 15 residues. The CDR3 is CASSAGLAGIYEQFF. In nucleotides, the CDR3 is TGCGCCAGCAGTGCTGGACTAGCGGGAATCTATGAGCAGTTCTTC.